The 18 T cell receptor beta chains in this list originate from one sample, sequenced in a study of T cells expressing NK-cell markers. From the 5' RACE reads, TCRdb lists one entry per CDR3 protein and no DNA. The repertoire shows 400,000 to 550,000 distinct CDR3 sequences; the top ten hold about 7.1%. The sequenced sample consisted of blood T cells: a sorted CD56 or NKG2C T cell subset, CD4+ or CD8+ T cells, or bulk PBMC T cells (not recorded which). These TCRs come from a woman between 18 and 70 years old in good health.

Here the CDR3 reads CSAPGTSGGIQFF. The V gene is TRBV20-1, the J gene TRBJ2-1; checking the TCRdb D call of TRBD2 is not possible without DNA. This CDR3 is built from 13 residues. Germline CDR1 reads DFQATT; CDR2 reads SNEGSKA (reference sequence).

The V and J genes are TRBV5-5 and TRBJ2-6; TCRdb designates TRBD2, a call that cannot be tested without DNA. CDR1 is SGHKS and CDR2 is YYEKEE in the germline V gene (reference sequence). This CDR3 spans 15 amino acids. Here the CDR3 reads CASSLGGFGANVLTF. Supplemented by reference TRBV5-5 and TRBJ2-6, the full variable domain reads DAGVTQSPTHLIKTRGQQVTLRCSPISGHKSVSWYQQVLGQGPQFIFQYYEKEERGRGNFPDRFSARQFPNYSSELNVNALLLGDSALYLCASSLGGFGANVLTFGAGSRLTVL.

V gene TRBV30 combines with J gene TRBJ2-7; TCRdb's D gene call, TRBD1, goes unchecked for lack of DNA. Germline V gene sequence: CDR1 GTSNPN, CDR2 SVGIG (reference sequence). The CDR3 length is 14 residues. The CDR3 spells CAWSMGQILLEQYF.

The chain employs TRBV20-1 and TRBJ2-7; TCRdb gives TRBD1 as the D gene, but with no DNA this cannot be confirmed. Germline CDR1 DFQATT, CDR2 SNEGSKA (reference sequence). The CDR3 extends over 13 amino acids. The CDR3 loop is CSANMDRDREQYF.

CDR3: CASSRPLVNEQFF. The V gene is TRBV14, the J gene TRBJ2-1; TCRdb lists TRBD2, though no DNA is available to test this call. CDR3 length: 13 residues. In germline, CDR1 is SGHDN, CDR2 FVKESK. The complete variable domain, with remaining parts taken from reference TRBV14 and TRBJ2-1, reads EAGVTQFPSHSVIEKGQTVTLRCDPISGHDNLYWYRRVMGKEIKFLLHFVKESKQDESGMPNNRFLAERTGGTYSTLKVQPAELEDSGVYFCASSRPLVNEQFFGPGTRLTVL.

The chain combines TRBV7-2 with TRBJ1-6; TCRdb proposes TRBD1, but this gene call is untestable without DNA. This CDR3 has 15 residues. The germline V gene encodes CDR1 SGHTA and CDR2 FQGNSA. The CDR3 is CASSLDRGRSSPLHF.

V is TRBV14 and J is TRBJ1-1. This CDR3 comprises 15 residues. Germline CDR1 SGHDN, CDR2 FVKESK. The CDR3 sequence: CASRTGVSMNTEAFF.

The V and J genes are TRBV6-2 or TRBV6-3 and TRBJ1-1; TCRdb calls TRBD1, which cannot be checked without DNA. Germline CDR1 reads MNHEY; CDR2 reads SVGEGT. The CDR3 covers 18 residues. This CDR3 reads CASSYSIGQDTMNTEAFF.

The V and J genes are TRBV15 and TRBJ2-3; TCRdb's D call of TRBD1 is untestable without DNA. CDR3 length equals 14 residues. Germline loops: CDR1 LNHNV, CDR2 YYDKDF (reference sequence). CDR3: CATSGDSRTDTQYF.

This chain links TRBV25-1 with TRBJ2-2. From germline, CDR1 is MGHDK and CDR2 SYGVNS. The CDR3 is made up of 15 amino acids. The chain's CDR3 is CASSEFGRTTGELFF.

The V and J genes are TRBV9 and TRBJ2-7; TCRdb designates TRBD2, a call that cannot be tested without DNA. Per the germline V gene, CDR1 is SGDLS and CDR2 is YYNGEE. The CDR3 length is 15 residues. CDR3 amino acids: CASSASGASSYEQYF. Supplemented by reference TRBV9 and TRBJ2-7, the full variable domain reads DSGVTQTPKHLITATGQRVTLRCSPRSGDLSVYWYQQSLDQGLQFLIQYYNGEERAKGNILERFSAQQFPDLHSELNLSSLELGDSALYFCASSASGASSYEQYFGPGTRLTVT.

The chain couples TRBV20-1 to TRBJ2-5. Germline loops: CDR1 DFQATT, CDR2 SNEGSKA (reference sequence). The CDR3 sequence is 11 residues long. The CDR3: CSASQKETQYF.

This rearrangement joins TRBV28 to TRBJ2-7; TCRdb's D call of TRBD1 is untestable without DNA. Germline values: CDR1 MDHEN, CDR2 SYDVKM. This CDR3 spans 14 amino acids. CDR3 loop: CASRTGQGFYEQYF.

The chain combines TRBV4-3 with TRBJ2-3; absent DNA, TCRdb's TRBD2 call cannot be checked. Looked up from germline, CDR1 is LGHNA and CDR2 is YSLEER. The CDR3 is 14 amino acids. CDR3 region: CASSYVTATDTQYF.

This chain connects TRBV12-3 or TRBV12-4 to TRBJ2-1; the D call from TCRdb, TRBD2, cannot be confirmed without DNA. CDR3 length equals 17 residues. CDR3: CASRLTTSMGLNNEQFF.

The J gene is TRBJ2-7, the V gene TRBV6-5; the D gene TCRdb calls, TRBD1, cannot be checked with no DNA. The CDR3 is 16 residues long. Germline V lookup: CDR1 MNHEY, CDR2 SVGAGI. The CDR3 reads CASSYATGKPPYEQYF.

The chain employs TRBV29-1 and TRBJ2-7; absent DNA, TCRdb's TRBD1 call cannot be checked. From germline, CDR1 is SQVTM and CDR2 ANQGSEA. This CDR3 spans 15 amino acids. CDR3 loop: CSATTGTGGLYEQYF.

The CDR3 spells CASSPEMDTVTGNTIYF. The rearrangement links TRBV7-9 to TRBJ1-3; there is no DNA to check the TCRdb D call of TRBD1. The CDR3 is made up of 17 amino acids. Germline V CDR1 and CDR2: SEHNR, FQNEAQ (reference sequence). The variable domain in full, with the rest retrieved from reference TRBV7-9 and TRBJ1-3, is DTGVSQNPRHKITKRGQNVTFRCDPISEHNRLYWYRQTLGQGPEFLTYFQNEAQLEKSRLLSDRFSAERPKGSFSTLEIQRTEQGDSAMYLCASSPEMDTVTGNTIYFGEGSWLTVV.